This is a list of T cell receptor beta chains from one sample in a study of somatic mutations in cytotoxic T cells in rheumatoid arthritis. This table comes from immunoSEQ multiplex PCR, and its TCRdb copy is limited to in-frame clones, with some not included. The sample lists under 15,000 clones, about four fifths seen once, with less than 25% in the top ten. The sequenced material came from CD8+ T cells sorted from blood. The receptors here all came from an adult with rheumatoid arthritis. CDR3s include the opening cysteine and the closing phenylalanine or tryptophan. The order of the fields is clone size, V gene, J gene, D gene, CDR3 DNA, CDR3 protein. A D gene is named only where the DNA matches it firmly. The listing skips clone size in some rows; elsewhere it reads once, few, many or a size class.

>NA|TRBV19|TRBJ1-2|NA
TGTGCCAGTAGTACCCCCTTAGGACAGAGACACTATGGCTACACCTTC
CASSTPLGQRHYGYTF
>NA|TRBV7-9|TRBJ2-2|NA
TGTGCCAGCAGCGACTCGACTAGTCCCGGGGAGCTGTTTTTT
CASSDSTSPGELFF
>NA|TRBV4-2|TRBJ2-3|NA
TGTGCCAGCCGCCTGAAGCTCTTAGGGAGCGATACGCAGTATTTT
CASRLKLLGSDTQYF
>once|TRBV6-5|TRBJ2-1|NA
TGTGCCAGCAGCTCCTCGACCGGTGAGCAGTTCTTC
CASSSSTGEQFF
>NA|TRBV10-3|TRBJ2-3|NA
TGTGCCATCAACCGACAGGGACTCGCCACAGATACGCAGTATTTT
CAINRQGLATDTQYF
>NA|TRBV5-1|TRBJ1-2|NA
TGCGCCAGCAGCTTGGTCCACGGAGACTATGGCTACACCTTC
CASSLVHGDYGYTF
>NA|TRBV6-1|TRBJ2-7|TRBD2
TGTGCCAGCAGTGGCGGGAGAGTCTACGAGCAGTACTTC
CASSGGRVYEQYF
>NA|TRBV5-4|TRBJ2-1|TRBD2
TGTGCCAGCAGCTTGGGTCCTAGCGGGAGCTCCTACAATGAGCAGTTCTTC
CASSLGPSGSSYNEQFF
>NA|TRBV19|TRBJ2-7|NA
TGTGCCAGTAGTCCGACAGTTGCCTACGAGCAGTACTTC
CASSPTVAYEQYF
>NA|TRBV7-9|TRBJ2-5|TRBD2
TGTGCCAGCAGCTCGTCTATAGCGGGAGAGGAGACCCAGTACTTC
CASSSSIAGEETQYF
>once|TRBV7-2|TRBJ2-7|TRBD2
TGTGCCAGCAGCTTAGCTAGCGGGAGCTACGAGCAGTACTTC
CASSLASGSYEQYF
>NA|TRBV6-5|TRBJ2-1|NA
TGTGCCAGCAGTTACTCGAAGGGGAATGAGCAGTTCTTC
CASSYSKGNEQFF
>NA|TRBV11-2|TRBJ2-7|NA
TGTGCCAGCAGCCTAACAGGGAAGGGCTACGAGCAGTACTTC
CASSLTGKGYEQYF
>NA|TRBV7-3|TRBJ2-2|TRBD2
TGTGCCAGCAGCCCCGGACTAGCGGGAGGGGCCGGGGAGCTGTTTTTT
CASSPGLAGGAGELFF
>NA|TRBV4-1|TRBJ2-1|TRBD1
TGCGCCAGCCGACCCCCCGGGACAGGGGTTGATGAGCAGTTCTTC
CASRPPGTGVDEQFF
>NA|TRBV5-6|TRBJ2-7|NA
TGTGCCAGCAGTCCACAGGGAGAGTCCTACGAGCAGTACTTC
CASSPQGESYEQYF
>NA|TRBV6-5|TRBJ2-1|NA
TGTGCCAGCAGTTACGGGAATGAGCAGTTCTTC
CASSYGNEQFF
>NA|TRBV10-3|TRBJ2-7|TRBD2
TGTGCCATCAGCTTAGCGGGAGGATCCTACGAGCAGTACTTC
CAISLAGGSYEQYF
>NA|TRBV9|TRBJ2-3|NA
TGTGCCAGCAGCGTATTTGGAGTTACTAGCACAGATACGCAGTATTTT
CASSVFGVTSTDTQYF
>few|TRBV18|TRBJ2-7|NA
TGTGCCAGCTCATCTTCCTACGAGCAGTACTTC
CASSSSYEQYF
>NA|TRBV19|TRBJ2-7|NA
TGTGCCAGTAGTTCCCGCCGGCATGGGGACGAGCAGTACTTC
CASSSRRHGDEQYF
>once|TRBV6-5|TRBJ1-2|NA
TGTGCCAGCAGTTTAACAGACGGCTATGGCTACACCTTC
CASSLTDGYGYTF